Listed here are 20 T cell receptor beta chains from one sample, sequenced in a study of blood T cells in healthy people across ages. A sample-barcoded 5' primer and a J-beta primer mix were used in a second PCR of about 6 to 11 cycles. Using its own MiXCR run on the 5' RACE reads, TCRdb lists one record per CDR3 protein. The data contain hundreds of thousands of distinct CDR3 sequences, 40% to 45% of them singletons. Material: blood. These receptors were obtained from an elderly man in good health.

This sequence joins TRBV9 and TRBJ2-1, with a weak D call TRBD2 (6 bases). Per the germline V gene, CDR1 is SGDLS and CDR2 is YYNGEE. The CDR3 extends over 13 amino acids. V was shortened by 3 bases and J by 15 bases, with 19 bases between the two germline ends. The CDR3 reads CASSGVGSRETFF. Written as DNA, the CDR3 is TGTGCCAGCAGCGGGGTCGGGAGTAGGGAGACGTTCTTC.

The V call is TRBV6-5, the J call TRBJ2-4; 10 bases are a match to TRBD1. This CDR3 comprises 12 residues. Germline lookup yields CDR1 MNHEY and CDR2 SVGAGI. The V segment lost 6 bases and the J segment 8 bases; nucleotides outside the gene matches: 1. The CDR3: CASRDRGHIQYF. CDR3 nucleotides: TGTGCCAGCAGAGACAGGGGGCACATTCAGTACTTC.

This clonotype was recorded a few times. This may be a read error, as it is one base from a much larger clone. The chain has TRBV20-1 and TRBJ2-7; 8 nucleotides agree with TRBD1. The CDR3 has 15 residues. The J segment lost 6 bases and the V segment lost 1 base, leaving 11 bases of the junction unmatched. The germline V gene has CDR1 DFQATT and CDR2 SNEGSKA (reference sequence). In nucleotides, the CDR3 is TGCAGTGCTAGAGCCTCAGGGGGCCAGATTCTCGAGCAGTACTTC. Translating it yields CSARASGGQILEQYF.

This clonotype occurred many times. This chain links TRBV4-2 with TRBJ2-7, with D perhaps matching TRBD1 or TRBD2 (5 bases each). V lost 4 bases and J 8 bases, leaving 15 bases between the germline ends. CDR1 and CDR2 (germline): LGHNA, YNFKEQ. The CDR3 sequence is 13 residues long. The CDR3: CASSLSRGEQQYF. The CDR3 coding sequence is TGTGCCAGCAGCCTCAGCCGGGGCGAACAGCAGTACTTC.

The chain links TRBV4-2 to TRBJ2-3; 10 positions agree with TRBD2. The germline V gene has CDR1 LGHNA and CDR2 YNFKEQ. CDR3 length equals 16 residues. Unmatched junction bases numbered 1, after V lost 0 bases and J lost 1 base. The CDR3 DNA is TGTGCCAGCAGCCAAGATACTAGCGGGGGCACAGATACGCAGTATTTT. Protein: CASSQDTSGGTDTQYF.

This clonotype was seen a handful of times. The rearrangement joins TRBV20-1 to TRBJ1-2, with TRBD1 identical over 12 bases. Germline V gene sequence: CDR1 DFQATT, CDR2 SNEGSKA (reference sequence). V dropped 0 bases and J dropped 7; count of bases not matched to a gene: 3. The CDR3 covers 14 residues. Written as DNA, the CDR3 is TGCAGTGCTAGAGAACCGGGACAGGGGGCTGGCTACACCTTC. Its protein is CSAREPGQGAGYTF.

This rearrangement joins TRBV20-1 to TRBJ2-7; a weak D match, TRBD2 (6 bases). Per the germline V gene, CDR1 is DFQATT and CDR2 is SNEGSKA (reference sequence). V gave up 2 bases and J gave up 2 bases, with 16 bases separating them. CDR3 length equals 15 residues. The CDR3 coding sequence is TGCAGTGCTAGACGACGGGGCGGGGTCGCCTACGAGCAGTACTTC. Amino acids: CSARRRGGVAYEQYF.

In its sample, this clonotype was seen a few times. The rearrangement links TRBV2 to TRBJ2-1, with a possible D match to TRBD2 (6 bases). The length of the CDR3 is 16 residues. Between the trimmed V and J ends, which lost 6 bases and 3 bases, there was a span of 18 bases. Germline V lookup: CDR1 SNHLY, CDR2 FYNNEI. CDR3 sequence: CASRGRWGEYYNEQFF. CDR3 in DNA: TGTGCCAGCAGAGGAAGGTGGGGGGAGTACTACAATGAGCAGTTCTTC.

Regarding this clonotype: The junction departs from the called germline gene at one end, perhaps through a read error. The chain couples TRBV29-1 to TRBJ2-1; 9 bases are a match to TRBD2. CDR3 size: 15 residues. Germline V gives CDR1 SQVTM, CDR2 ANQGSEA. CDR3 bases: TGCAGCGTTGAACTAGCGGGGAGCTCCTACAATGAGCGGTACTTC. This encodes CSVELAGSSYNERYF.

A word on this clonotype: With a much larger clone just one base away, this may be a read error. This sequence joins TRBV29-1 and TRBJ2-1, with a possible D match to TRBD1 (6 bases). Germline CDR1 SQVTM, CDR2 ANQGSEA. The V end was cut by 6 bases, the J end by 10 bases, with 16 bases between. The CDR3 extends over 12 amino acids. DNA of the CDR3: TGCAGCGTCGAATTAACAGGGACCGAGCAGTTCTTC. Amino acid sequence: CSVELTGTEQFF.

The sample holds many counts of this clonotype. The rearrangement links TRBV15 to TRBJ2-5; TRBD1 matches 8 bases. Germline assignment: CDR1 LNHNV and CDR2 YYDKDF (reference sequence). There are 15 residues in the CDR3. The V and J ends lost 1 base and 4 bases, in that order; junction bases with no gene match: 5. The CDR3 nucleotides read TGTGCCACCAGCAGAGGTGGACAGGGAGCAGAGACCCAGTACTTC. Translated: CATSRGGQGAETQYF. Drawing the rest from reference TRBV15 and TRBJ2-5, the complete variable domain is DAMVIQNPRYQVTQFGKPVTLSCSQTLNHNVMYWYQQKSSQAPKLLFHYYDKDFNNEADTPDNFQSRRPNTSFCFLDIRSPGLGDTAMYLCATSRGGQGAETQYFGPGTRLLVL.

V and J are TRBV28 and TRBJ2-4; 9 nucleotides line up with TRBD1. The V and J ends lost 6 bases and 4 bases, in that order; junction bases with no gene match: 7. This CDR3 is 15 amino acids long. The germline V gene has CDR1 MDHEN and CDR2 SYDVKM. CDR3 coding DNA: TGTGCCAGCAGCCTAAGAGGGACAGGGAAAAACATTCAGTACTTC. It encodes CASSLRGTGKNIQYF.

This clonotype came up a few times. This chain connects TRBV29-1 to TRBJ2-7; weak D call: TRBD2 (7 bases). This CDR3 region has 13 residues. CDR1 SQVTM and CDR2 ANQGSEA come from the germline V gene. With 2 bases removed from V and 6 bases from J, the gap between germline ends came to 14 bases. The CDR3 spells CSVEKGGAAEQYF. The CDR3 DNA is TGCAGCGTTGAAAAAGGGGGGGCAGCCGAGCAGTACTTC.

As DNA, the CDR3 is TGTGCCTGGGACAGGGGATCCTACAATGAGCAGTTCTTC. It specifies CAWDRGSYNEQFF. This rearrangement joins TRBV30 to TRBJ2-1; TRBD1 aligns across 8 bases. V trimming: 5 bases; J trimming: 1 base; junction bases outside the gene matches: 1. This CDR3 is 13 amino acids long. Germline CDR1 is GTSNPN and CDR2 is SVGIG (reference sequence).

This chain links TRBV10-2 with TRBJ1-6, with 10 bases aligning to TRBD1. This CDR3 has 15 amino acids. Germline-derived CDR1 and CDR2 are WSHSY and SAAADI. V trimming: 6 bases; J trimming: 7 bases; junction bases outside the gene matches: 6. Written as DNA, the CDR3 is TGCGCCAGCAGCCGACAGGGGGCAGGAAATTCACCCCTCCACTTT. As protein: CASSRQGAGNSPLHF.

This clonotype was recorded many times. The rearrangement uses TRBV27 and TRBJ2-6; maybe TRBD2 (5 bases). The germline gives CDR1 MNHEY, CDR2 SMNVEV (reference sequence). The V gene lost 7 bases and the J gene lost 0 bases, with 13 bases spanning the gap. This CDR3 is 16 amino acids long. The CDR3 nucleotides read TGTGCCAGCAAGGAGGACGGACCCTCTGGGGCCAACGTCCTGACTTTC. Translating gives CASKEDGPSGANVLTF.

This sequence joins TRBV7-2 and TRBJ2-5; 8 bases line up with TRBD2. V shed 5 bases, J shed 11 bases, and the junction held 13 bases outside the gene matches. The CDR3 is 14 residues long. Germline V gene data show CDR1 as SGHTA and CDR2 as FQGNSA. CDR3 nucleotide sequence: TGTGCCAGCAGCGCTGCAGCGGGAGTATCTGAGCAGTACTTC. Amino acid sequence: CASSAAAGVSEQYF.

A few counts support this clonotype. The chain employs TRBV18 and TRBJ2-7; D gene uncertain. V was pared by 3 bases and J by 2 bases, with 5 bases between. This CDR3 comprises 12 residues. Germline loops: CDR1 KGHSH, CDR2 LQKENI. CDR3 residues: CASSPQTYEQYF. CDR3 DNA: TGTGCCAGCTCACCCCAGACCTACGAGCAGTACTTC.

The chain has TRBV20-1 and TRBJ2-1; 8 nucleotides line up with TRBD2. The V gene end was trimmed by 1 base and the J gene end by 9 bases; junction bases not matched to a gene: 8. The CDR3 is 14 amino acids. Germline-derived CDR1 and CDR2 are DFQATT and SNEGSKA (reference sequence). CDR3 coding DNA: TGCAGTGCTAGAGCGGACGGGAGGGCCGGTGAGCAGTTCTTC. This gives the protein CSARADGRAGEQFF.

Many counts were recorded for this clonotype. The chain has TRBV9 and TRBJ2-3; a weak D match, TRBD1 (6 bases). Per the germline V gene, CDR1 is SGDLS and CDR2 is YYNGEE. The CDR3 contains 16 residues. Trimming pared 4 bases from V and 2 bases from J, leaving 17 bases between. The CDR3 here is CASSPSGTINTDTQYF. The DNA of the CDR3 is TGTGCCAGCAGCCCCTCCGGGACAATAAACACAGATACGCAGTATTTT.